These 23 T cell receptor beta chains came from one sample sequenced in a study of blood T cell repertoires in COVID-19. The method was immunoSEQ multiplex PCR; TCRdb's version includes in-frame clones alone and lacks a portion of them. Of 35,000 to 45,000 clones in the sample, approximately 85% were seen once. Sequencing was carried out using peripheral blood. Source of these receptors: a human donor in a cohort sampled during active COVID-19.

The chain carries TRBV3-1 (or the pseudogene TRBV3-2) and TRBJ2-3; the match to TRBD2 covers 11 bases. V was pared by 4 bases and J by 0 bases, with 9 bases of the junction left unmatched. This CDR3 region has 18 residues. The germline V gene encodes CDR1 LGHDT and CDR2 YNNKEL (reference sequence). DNA of the CDR3: TGTGCCAGCAGCCGACTAGCGGGGATAGTGTCTAGCACAGATACGCAGTATTTT. Amino acid sequence: CASSRLAGIVSSTDTQYF.

The chain carries TRBV5-1 and TRBJ2-3; 12 positions match TRBD1. CDR1 is SGHRS and CDR2 is YFSETQ in the germline V gene. The CDR3 covers 15 residues. With V trimmed by 5 bases and J by 5 bases, 6 bases remained unmatched. CDR3 in amino acids: CASSLRDRGRDTQYF. The CDR3 bases are TGCGCCAGCAGTCTCCGGGACAGGGGGCGAGATACGCAGTATTTT.

V is TRBV9 and J is TRBJ1-1, with 10 bases identical to TRBD1. The CDR3 is 14 residues long. After removal of 3 bases from V and 5 bases from J, the junction contained 4 bases not matched to a gene. The germline gives CDR1 SGDLS, CDR2 YYNGEE. The DNA of the CDR3 is TGTGCCAGCAGCGCCGACAGGGGGCGGACTGAAGCTTTCTTT. This encodes CASSADRGRTEAFF.

V gene TRBV3-1 (or the pseudogene TRBV3-2) combines with J gene TRBJ2-1, with a possible D match to TRBD2 (5 bases). The CDR3 totals 14 residues. V lost 3 bases to trimming and J lost 0 bases, with 6 bases between them. In germline, CDR1 is LGHDT, CDR2 YNNKEL (reference sequence). DNA for the CDR3: TGTGCCAGCAGCCAGGGGAGCTCCTACAATGAGCAGTTCTTC. Translating gives CASSQGSSYNEQFF.

The rearrangement links TRBV3-1 (or the pseudogene TRBV3-2) to TRBJ1-3, with 9 bases identical to TRBD1. J gave up 0 bases and V 1 base, and 4 bases lay outside the gene matches. Germline V gene sequence: CDR1 LGHDT, CDR2 YNNKEL (reference sequence). There are 17 residues in the CDR3. The CDR3 is CASSQGRQGVSGNTIYF. The CDR3 nucleotides read TGTGCCAGCAGCCAAGGACGACAGGGGGTCTCTGGAAACACCATATATTTT.

The chain has TRBV5-8 and TRBJ1-5; D gene unclear. Germline loops: CDR1 SGHTS, CDR2 YDEGEE. Between the trimmed V and J ends, which lost 4 bases and 7 bases, there was a span of 9 bases. The CDR3 runs 12 residues. The CDR3 nucleotides read TGTGCCAGCAGCCAAGCCCCCCAGCCCCAGCATTTT. It is translated as CASSQAPQPQHF.

The J gene is TRBJ1-1, the V gene TRBV7-9; 7 nucleotides align to TRBD1. Germline lookup yields CDR1 SEHNR and CDR2 FQNEAQ (reference sequence). The CDR3 sequence is 13 residues long. Trimming removed 3 bases from V and 7 bases from J; junction bases left unmatched: 5. The CDR3 loop reads CASSFGDRYEAFF. CDR3 in DNA: TGTGCCAGCAGCTTCGGGGACAGATATGAAGCTTTCTTT.

This clone was observed a single time. V usage is TRBV19 and J usage is TRBJ1-5, with a tentative D call TRBD1 (6 bases). The germline V and J ends were trimmed by 6 bases and 0 bases, with 18 bases remaining between them. This CDR3 is built from 17 residues. CDR1 and CDR2 (germline): LNHDA, SQIVND (reference sequence). This CDR3 reads CASRKVGQLHSNQPQHF. The CDR3 nucleotides are TGTGCCAGTAGAAAAGTCGGACAGTTACATAGCAATCAGCCCCAGCATTTT. Using reference TRBV19 and TRBJ1-5 for the parts outside the CDR3, the full variable domain is DGGITQSPKYLFRKEGQNVTLSCEQNLNHDAMYWYRQDPGQGLRLIYYSQIVNDFQKGDIAEGYSVSREKKESFPLTVTSAQKNPTAFYLCASRKVGQLHSNQPQHFGDGTRLSIL.

This chain links TRBV5-1 with TRBJ1-6; 8 positions match TRBD1. Germline V lookup: CDR1 SGHRS, CDR2 YFSETQ. The CDR3 runs 14 residues. The junction had 6 bases not matched to a gene; V was cut back by 4 bases and J by 9 bases. The CDR3 loop reads CASSKQGESSPLHF. The CDR3 nucleotides are TGCGCCAGCAGCAAACAGGGGGAGAGTTCACCCCTCCACTTT.

This clone was counted only a few times. The genes are TRBV3-1 (or the pseudogene TRBV3-2) and TRBJ2-3; unclear D gene. V was pared by 8 bases and J by 5 bases, with 11 bases between. Germline V CDR1 and CDR2: LGHDT, YNNKEL (reference sequence). The CDR3 totals 12 residues. The CDR3 DNA reads TGTGCCAGCCGACGTGGGCGAGATACGCAGTATTTT. Translation gives CASRRGRDTQYF.

The rearrangement links TRBV25-1 to TRBJ1-4; possibly TRBD1 for D (6 bases). Trimming removed 10 bases from V and 3 bases from J, with 12 bases in between. CDR1 is MGHDK and CDR2 is SYGVNS in the germline V gene. This CDR3 is 13 amino acids long. The CDR3 DNA reads TGTGCCACTTCTACAGGGTCTAATGAAAAACTGTTTTTT. It is translated as CATSTGSNEKLFF. Combining the CDR3 with reference TRBV25-1 and TRBJ1-4 gives the whole variable domain EADIYQTPRYLVIGTGKKITLECSQTMGHDKMYWYQQDPGMELHLIHYSYGVNSTEKGDLSSESTVSRIRTEHFPLTLESARPSHTSQYLCATSTGSNEKLFFGSGTQLSVL.

The genes are TRBV5-6 and TRBJ2-1; D call uncertain. Per the germline V gene, CDR1 is SGHDT and CDR2 is YYEEEE. The CDR3 sequence is 19 residues long. V lost 4 bases to trimming and J lost 0 bases, with 23 bases between them. CDR3 region: CASSPGLLPLRSSYNEQFF. The CDR3 DNA reads as TGTGCCAGCAGCCCGGGTTTACTCCCCTTGAGAAGCTCCTACAATGAGCAGTTCTTC. Combining the CDR3 with reference TRBV5-6 and TRBJ2-1 gives the whole variable domain DAGVTQSPTHLIKTRGQQVTLRCSPKSGHDTVSWYQQALGQGPQFIFQYYEEEERQRGNFPDRFSGHQFPNYSSELNVNALLLGDSALYLCASSPGLLPLRSSYNEQFFGPGTRLTVL.

The chain carries TRBV5-4 and TRBJ2-1, with 8 bases matching TRBD2. The CDR3 covers 14 residues. The trim removed 9 bases at V and 3 bases at J, leaving 8 bases unmatched. In germline, CDR1 is SGHNT, CDR2 YYREEE (reference sequence). This chain's CDR3 is CATTGGAGYNEQFF. The CDR3 DNA sequence: TGTGCCACTACCGGGGGGGCGGGCTACAATGAGCAGTTCTTC.

The chain employs TRBV24-1 and TRBJ2-7; tentative D call: TRBD1 (5 bases). Per germline, CDR1 KGHDR and CDR2 SFDVKD. Trimming shortened V by 5 bases and J by 1 base, and 8 bases separated the two germline ends. The CDR3 is 13 amino acids. CDR3 coding DNA: TGTGCCACCAGTGGCCCAGGGTCCTACGAGCAGTACTTC. Encoded protein: CATSGPGSYEQYF.

This rearrangement joins TRBV7-9 to TRBJ1-5, with D possibly TRBD1 on 6 matching bases. Germline V gene data show CDR1 as SEHNR and CDR2 as FQNEAQ (reference sequence). The CDR3 is 14 residues long. The germline V and J ends were trimmed by 1 base and 4 bases, with 8 bases remaining between them. CDR3 loop: CASSLGTVNQPQHF. The CDR3 DNA is TGTGCCAGCAGCTTAGGGACAGTAAATCAGCCCCAGCATTTT.

This chain connects TRBV28 to TRBJ2-2, with D hard to call. Germline V CDR1 and CDR2: MDHEN, SYDVKM. With 1 base removed from V and 1 base from J, the gap between germline ends came to 7 bases. The CDR3 loop spans 15 amino acids. This chain's CDR3 is CASSLSRGNTGELFF. In nucleotides, the CDR3 is TGTGCCAGCAGTTTATCCCGCGGGAACACCGGGGAGCTGTTTTTT.

The chain couples TRBV6-4 to TRBJ1-2, with 12 bases lining up with TRBD1. This CDR3 contains 17 residues. J gave up 8 bases and V 0 bases, and 10 bases lay outside the gene matches. From germline, CDR1 is MRHNA and CDR2 SNTAGT. The CDR3 sequence: CASSDSSAGQGADGYTF. The CDR3 bases are TGTGCCAGCAGTGACTCGAGTGCGGGACAGGGGGCTGACGGCTACACCTTC.

V gene TRBV30 combines with J gene TRBJ2-5, with TRBD2 matching over 10 bases. This CDR3 comprises 15 residues. Germline V lookup: CDR1 GTSNPN, CDR2 SVGIG (reference sequence). CDR3 DNA: TGTGCTCACACAGCGGGGGGGCCGGGCGAAGAGACCCAGTACTTC. This sequence encodes CAHTAGGPGEETQYF.

This chain joins TRBV19 and TRBJ2-7; possible D gene TRBD1, 5 bases. Trimming cost V 3 bases and J 3 bases, with 12 bases left between them. The CDR3 is 14 amino acids. From germline, CDR1 is LNHDA and CDR2 SQIVND (reference sequence). The CDR3 nucleotides read TGTGCCAGTAGTATCGGGCAGGGTAGCTACGAGCAGTACTTC. Its translation is CASSIGQGSYEQYF.

This clone has more than one count but fewer than ten. This chain uses TRBV4-2 with TRBJ2-7, with D possibly matching TRBD1 (6 bases). Trimming took off 6 bases at V and 0 bases at J, with 9 bases between the two ends. Germline V gene lookup returns CDR1 LGHNA and CDR2 YNFKEQ. This CDR3 is built from 13 residues. CDR3 region: CASSQTGSYEQYF. DNA of the CDR3: TGTGCCAGCAGTCAGACAGGCTCCTACGAGCAGTACTTC.

This clone was counted between two and nine times. This chain links TRBV3-1 (or the pseudogene TRBV3-2) with TRBJ1-6; D unclear. CDR3 length: 16 residues. Germline CDR1 LGHDT, CDR2 YNNKEL (reference sequence). V lost 1 base to trimming and J lost 0 bases, with 7 bases between them. DNA for the CDR3: TGTGCCAGCAGCCAAGCTAGGAGCTCCTATAATTCACCCCTCCACTTT. Translating gives CASSQARSSYNSPLHF.

V usage is TRBV12-3 or TRBV12-4 and J usage is TRBJ2-7; 10 positions agree with TRBD1. V trimming: 7 bases; J trimming: 4 bases; junction bases outside the gene matches: 4. The length of the CDR3 is 13 residues. The CDR3, as DNA: TGTGCCAGCAACCGGGACAGGGGATACGAGCAGTACTTC. This sequence encodes CASNRDRGYEQYF.

The chain joins TRBV5-6 to TRBJ2-5, with 11 bases aligning to TRBD2. Per the germline V gene, CDR1 is SGHDT and CDR2 is YYEEEE. V was clipped by 5 bases and J by 1 base; unmatched bases: 10. The CDR3 extends over 17 amino acids. This chain's CDR3 is CASSYTRTSGSQETQYF. CDR3 in DNA: TGTGCCAGCAGTTACACCCGGACTAGCGGGTCCCAAGAGACCCAGTACTTC.